This is a list of T cell receptor beta chains from one sample in a study of cytomegalovirus exposure and HLA in healthy donors. The table came from immunoSEQ multiplex PCR; TCRdb's copy has only in-frame clones and leaves some out. Altogether under 200,000 clones are present, roughly nine tenths being singletons, with the ten largest covering 0.7% to 1%. The sample comprised PBMCs. The receptors were sampled from a woman in her 30s in good health and CMV-seronegative. CDR3s include the opening cysteine and the closing phenylalanine or tryptophan. The order of the fields is V gene, clone size, J gene, D gene, CDR3 DNA, CDR3 protein. The D gene is left open where the match is weak. Clone sizes are given selectively: once, few, many, or a class where the clone is expanded.

V: TRBV27; size: NA; J: TRBJ2-1; D: TRBD1; DNA: TGTGCCAGCAGTTTCCGCCCACCTACGGGCCTCCAGGGGGCTCTCAATGAGCAGTTCTTC; CDR3: CASSFRPPTGLQGALNEQFF
V: TRBV6-6; size: once; J: TRBJ2-1; D: NA; DNA: TGTGCCAGCAGCCCCAAGCTTGGCTCCTACAATGAGCAGTTCTTC; CDR3: CASSPKLGSYNEQFF
V: TRBV28; size: NA; J: TRBJ1-2; D: TRBD1; DNA: TGTGCCAGCAGTTTTGGGACAGGGGGCGAGTATGGCTACACCTTC; CDR3: CASSFGTGGEYGYTF
V: TRBV27; size: NA; J: TRBJ1-5; D: NA; DNA: TGTGCCAGCAGTTTATCGATAGGGGATCAGCCCCAGCATTTT; CDR3: CASSLSIGDQPQHF
V: TRBV4-2; size: NA; J: TRBJ2-7; D: TRBD2; DNA: TGTGCCAGCAGCCCAGCTCTCGGGACTAGCGACTACGAGCAGTACTTC; CDR3: CASSPALGTSDYEQYF
V: TRBV5-1; size: once; J: TRBJ1-1; D: NA; DNA: TGCGCCAGCAGCTTGGGGGGCAGGACTGAAGCTTTCTTT; CDR3: CASSLGGRTEAFF
V: TRBV18; size: NA; J: TRBJ2-4; D: NA; DNA: TGTGCCAGCTCACCACTGGGCAGTTCTGAAAACATTCAGTACTTC; CDR3: CASSPLGSSENIQYF
V: TRBV5-1; size: once; J: TRBJ2-5; D: TRBD2; DNA: TGCGCCAGCAGCTTGGACCCGGGGGGCCAAGAGACCCAGTACTTC; CDR3: CASSLDPGGQETQYF
V: TRBV29-1; size: NA; J: TRBJ2-7; D: TRBD1; DNA: TGCAGCGCTTTGACAGGGTCCCACGAGCAGTACTTC; CDR3: CSALTGSHEQYF
V: TRBV7-9; size: NA; J: TRBJ1-1; D: NA; DNA: TGTGCCAGCAGCTTAGTAGGGGTCACTGAAGCTTTCTTT; CDR3: CASSLVGVTEAFF
V: TRBV10-3; size: NA; J: TRBJ2-7; D: TRBD2; DNA: TGTGCCATCGGGCCCACTAGCGAGACCTACGAGCAGTACTTC; CDR3: CAIGPTSETYEQYF
V: TRBV9; size: NA; J: TRBJ2-2; D: TRBD2; DNA: TGTGCCAGCAGCGTAGGGGGGGGGACCGGGGAGCTGTTTTTT; CDR3: CASSVGGGTGELFF
V: TRBV29-1; size: NA; J: TRBJ2-2; D: TRBD1; DNA: TGCAGCGGGGGATCGGGGGCAGGGGGCGCTGGCGGGGAGCTGTTTTTT; CDR3: CSGGSGAGGAGGELFF
V: TRBV28; size: NA; J: TRBJ2-3; D: TRBD1; DNA: TGTGCCAGCAGTCCGCCCTTAGGGGGCCCCCACACAGATACGCAGTATTTT; CDR3: CASSPPLGGPHTDTQYF
V: TRBV6-6; size: NA; J: TRBJ2-5; D: TRBD2; DNA: TGTGCCAGCAGTTACAGGCGACTAGCAGCTGAAGAGACCCAGTACTTC; CDR3: CASSYRRLAAEETQYF
V: TRBV6-5; size: NA; J: TRBJ2-5; D: NA; DNA: TGTGCCAGCAGTTACGGGCGGGGTATAGAGACCCAGTACTTC; CDR3: CASSYGRGIETQYF
V: TRBV25-1; size: NA; J: TRBJ2-4; D: NA; DNA: TGTGCCAGCACCTCGAACGGGGACATTCAGTACTTC; CDR3: CASTSNGDIQYF
V: TRBV25-1; size: NA; J: TRBJ1-4; D: NA; DNA: TGTGCCAGCAGTCCCCGCGGAGGGTCTAATGAAAAACTGTTTTTT; CDR3: CASSPRGGSNEKLFF
V: TRBV9; size: NA; J: TRBJ2-2; D: NA; DNA: TGTGCCAGCATCGAACCAGGGGACGGGGAGCTGTTTTTT; CDR3: CASIEPGDGELFF
V: TRBV5-1; size: NA; J: TRBJ1-5; D: NA; DNA: TGCGCCAGCAGCTTGGGTGCCATCGGGGGTGGAGGCAATCAGCCCCAGCATTTT; CDR3: CASSLGAIGGGGNQPQHF
V: TRBV9; size: NA; J: TRBJ2-5; D: TRBD1; DNA: TGTGCCAGCAGCGCGATCGGACAGGGGTTCGAGACCCAGTACTTC; CDR3: CASSAIGQGFETQYF
V: TRBV7-9; size: once; J: TRBJ1-1; D: NA; DNA: TGTGCCAGCAGCTTAGGCCCGGTGAACACTGAAGCTTTCTTT; CDR3: CASSLGPVNTEAFF
V: TRBV6-4; size: NA; J: TRBJ2-7; D: TRBD1; DNA: TGTGCCAGCAGTGACGGGGACAGTTCCGAGCAGTACTTC; CDR3: CASSDGDSSEQYF
V: TRBV28; size: NA; J: TRBJ1-4; D: NA; DNA: TGTGCCAGCAGACAGGTTAATGAAAAACTGTTTTTT; CDR3: CASRQVNEKLFF
V: TRBV28; size: NA; J: TRBJ2-7; D: TRBD2; DNA: TGTGCCAGCAGTTCTAGCGGGAGGGCCACCTACGAGCAGTACTTC; CDR3: CASSSSGRATYEQYF
V: TRBV12-5; size: NA; J: TRBJ2-5; D: NA; DNA: TGTGCTAGTGGTCCCGCTTCACTAGGACAAGAGACCCAGTACTTC; CDR3: CASGPASLGQETQYF
V: TRBV5-1; size: once; J: TRBJ1-5; D: TRBD1; DNA: TGCGCCAGCAGCTCAACAGGGGGGAGCAATCAGCCCCAGCATTTT; CDR3: CASSSTGGSNQPQHF
V: TRBV23-1; size: NA; J: TRBJ1-2; D: NA; DNA: TGCGCCAGCAGTCAATCATCGGGCAGGGCGAACTATGGCTACACCTTC; CDR3: CASSQSSGRANYGYTF
V: TRBV9; size: NA; J: TRBJ2-1; D: TRBD2; DNA: TGTGCCAGCAGCGACCGGGAGGGATTCTACAATGAGCAGTTCTTC; CDR3: CASSDREGFYNEQFF
V: TRBV7-2; size: once; J: TRBJ1-4; D: TRBD1; DNA: TGTGCCAGCAGCCAGACAGGGTTTAATGAAAAACTGTTTTTT; CDR3: CASSQTGFNEKLFF
V: TRBV11-2; size: NA; J: TRBJ1-1; D: NA; DNA: TGTGCCAGCAGCTTAAGTTTCACGGGGGGAAGCACTGAAGCTTTCTTT; CDR3: CASSLSFTGGSTEAFF
V: TRBV28; size: NA; J: TRBJ2-1; D: TRBD2; DNA: TGTGCCAGCAGCCCTATCGGGACTAGCGGGAGCCATGAGCAGTTCTTC; CDR3: CASSPIGTSGSHEQFF
V: TRBV7-2; size: NA; J: TRBJ2-3; D: TRBD2; DNA: TGTGCCAGCAGCTTACTAGCGGGGGGGATGGTAGATACGCAGTATTTT; CDR3: CASSLLAGGMVDTQYF
V: TRBV9; size: NA; J: TRBJ2-7; D: TRBD1; DNA: TGTGCCAGCAGCTCATCTTACTTCACGGACAGGGGGACTTACGAGCAGTACTTC; CDR3: CASSSSYFTDRGTYEQYF
V: TRBV27; size: NA; J: TRBJ1-4; D: NA; DNA: TGTGCCAGCAGTTTAGGGTACAGGCCAACTAATGGTGAAAAACTGTTTTTT; CDR3: CASSLGYRPTNGEKLFF
V: TRBV27; size: NA; J: TRBJ2-5; D: NA; DNA: TGTGCCAGCAGTTTAGGGCGACAGGAGAACCAAGAGACCCAGTACTTC; CDR3: CASSLGRQENQETQYF
V: TRBV28; size: NA; J: TRBJ1-6; D: TRBD1; DNA: TGTGCCAGCAGCTCGACAGGGGGCGCGAGTAATTCACCCCTCCACTTT; CDR3: CASSSTGGASNSPLHF
V: TRBV4-1; size: NA; J: TRBJ2-5; D: TRBD1; DNA: TGCGCCAGCAGCCAAGACACAGGGGTGGAGACCCAGTACTTC; CDR3: CASSQDTGVETQYF
V: TRBV18; size: few; J: TRBJ2-6; D: NA; DNA: TGTGCCAGCTCACCGGGCGGGGCCAACGTCCTGACTTTC; CDR3: CASSPGGANVLTF
V: TRBV7-9; size: NA; J: TRBJ2-3; D: NA; DNA: TGTGCCAGCAGCCTCTGGGGGGAGAGCACAGATACGCAGTATTTT; CDR3: CASSLWGESTDTQYF
V: TRBV9; size: NA; J: TRBJ2-7; D: TRBD2; DNA: TGTGCCAGCAGCCCCAATAGCGGGAGGGCCTACGAGCAGTACTTC; CDR3: CASSPNSGRAYEQYF